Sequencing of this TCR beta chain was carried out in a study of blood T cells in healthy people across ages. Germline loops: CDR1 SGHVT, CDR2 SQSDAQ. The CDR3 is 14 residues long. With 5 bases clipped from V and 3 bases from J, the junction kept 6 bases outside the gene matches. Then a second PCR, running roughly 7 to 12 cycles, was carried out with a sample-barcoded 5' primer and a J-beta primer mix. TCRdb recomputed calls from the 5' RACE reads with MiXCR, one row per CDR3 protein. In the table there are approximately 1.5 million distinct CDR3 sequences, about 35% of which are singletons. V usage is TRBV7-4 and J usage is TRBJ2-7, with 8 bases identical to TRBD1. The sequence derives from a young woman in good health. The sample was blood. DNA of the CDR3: TGTGCCAGCAGCCCATACAGGGGGGACTACGAGCAGTACTTC. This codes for CASSPYRGDYEQYF.